One sample yielded the 26 T cell receptor beta chains listed below, sequenced in a study of T cells in Graves' hyperthyroidism and ophthalmopathy (dated by TCRdb to about 2019). The library was produced with multiplex PCR. The sequencing machine was an Illumina HiSeq 2000. Amplification of TCR beta CDR3 regions was carried out from RNA transcripts. The first round of RT-PCR for the TCR CDR3 was performed with the HTBI primer set and the Qiagen OneStep RT-PCR kit. In-frame beta chains were kept once TCRdb had trimmed the public reads at Q25 with fastp and called clones with MiXCR. CDR3 protein sequences are deduplicated, and each keeps its most common genes and DNA. The sample data list more than 150,000 distinct CDR3 sequences, and approximately 15% of these were observed just once. The ten top clones hold approximately 28% of the sample. Sample: blood. These receptors all come from a woman in her forties or fifties with Graves' hyperthyroidism.

There are many counts of this clonotype. The chain couples TRBV6-1 to TRBJ1-5; D is possibly TRBD1 (5 bases). Germline V gene lookup returns CDR1 MNHNS and CDR2 SASEGT. V was clipped by 5 bases and J by 6 bases, with 14 bases between them. The CDR3 has 14 amino acids. CDR3 nucleotide sequence: TGTGCCAGCAGTCCCTCCCCAGGGCTTCAGCCCCAGCATTTT. This sequence encodes CASSPSPGLQPQHF.

Many counts were recorded for this clonotype. The genes are TRBV24-1 and TRBJ1-2; D unresolved. The germline CDR1 and CDR2 sequences are KGHDR and SFDVKD. The CDR3 consists of 12 residues. V was clipped by 3 bases and J by 7 bases, with 8 bases between them. The CDR3 DNA reads as TGTGCCACCAGTGATCAGCTGACTGGCTACACCTTC. This encodes CATSDQLTGYTF.

In this sample, this clonotype turned up many times. The chain has TRBV5-1 and TRBJ2-7, with D perhaps matching TRBD1 (6 bases). The CDR3 runs to 16 residues. Trimming took 5 bases from V and 0 from J, leaving 18 bases between them. CDR1 and CDR2 (germline): SGHRS, YFSETQ. This chain's CDR3 is CASSRSGTPLSYEQYF. The CDR3, as DNA: TGCGCCAGCAGTCGTTCCGGGACACCTCTCTCCTACGAGCAGTACTTC.

This clonotype has at least ten counts. The genes are TRBV6-1 and TRBJ1-5; 7 bases map to TRBD1. From germline, CDR1 is MNHNS and CDR2 SASEGT. The CDR3 length is 17 residues. Germline trimming cut 6 bases from V and 4 bases from J; bases unmatched to any gene: 15. CDR3 DNA sequence: TGTGCCAGCAGGCCTCGGGACAGCCCTTTTAAGAATCAGCCCCAGCATTTT. It specifies CASRPRDSPFKNQPQHF.

This rearrangement joins TRBV20-1 to TRBJ2-3; D not resolved. The CDR3 contains 12 residues. Germline V gene sequence: CDR1 DFQATT, CDR2 SNEGSKA (reference sequence). V was pared by 0 bases and J by 10 bases, with 11 bases between. The CDR3 sequence is CSARDTQKAQYF. The CDR3 DNA follows: TGCAGTGCTAGAGATACCCAGAAAGCGCAGTATTTT.

This clonotype showed up just a few times. This sequence joins TRBV19 and TRBJ1-2; D may be TRBD1 (5 bases). CDR1 and CDR2 (germline): LNHDA, SQIVND (reference sequence). V was clipped by 5 bases and J by 8 bases, with 18 bases between them. The CDR3 has 14 amino acids. CDR3 sequence: CASSPDPRGEGYTF. CDR3 coding DNA: TGTGCCAGTAGTCCCGACCCGAGGGGTGAGGGCTACACCTTC.

This clonotype showed up many times. The chain joins TRBV28 to TRBJ1-6, with a possible D match to TRBD1 (6 bases). Germline V gene sequence: CDR1 MDHEN, CDR2 SYDVKM. This CDR3 spans 13 amino acids. The V gene lost 7 bases and the J gene lost 7 bases, with 11 bases spanning the gap. The CDR3 protein is CASTSDRNSPLHF. DNA of the CDR3: TGTGCCAGCACCTCCGACAGGAATTCACCCCTCCACTTT.

The CDR3 is CASSYRGQGQETQYF. The CDR3 DNA reads TGTGCCAGCAGTTACCGGGGACAGGGACAAGAGACCCAGTACTTC. This sequence joins TRBV28 and TRBJ2-5, with 9 nucleotides matching TRBD1. Germline V gene sequence: CDR1 MDHEN, CDR2 SYDVKM. V shed 4 bases and J 2 bases; nucleotides not matched to a gene: 5. There are 15 residues in the CDR3.

This clonotype occurred many times. V usage is TRBV7-9 and J usage is TRBJ2-1, with 8 bases lining up with TRBD2. This CDR3 contains 15 residues. V was clipped by 4 bases and J by 6 bases; unmatched bases: 8. Germline V lookup: CDR1 SEHNR, CDR2 FQNEAQ (reference sequence). For the CDR3, the DNA is TGTGCCAGCAGCTCGATAGCGGGGCCACTCAATGAGCAGTTCTTC. Its protein product is CASSSIAGPLNEQFF.

This clonotype was recorded many times. The chain has TRBV27 and TRBJ2-1; the match to TRBD1 covers 10 bases. CDR3 size: 16 residues. CDR1 MNHEY and CDR2 SMNVEV come from the germline V gene (reference sequence). V was clipped by 6 bases and J by 6 bases; unmatched bases: 11. As DNA, the CDR3 is TGTGCCAGCAGGCAGCCCGGGACAGGGGATCGCAATGAGCAGTTCTTC. Translated: CASRQPGTGDRNEQFF.

The chain couples TRBV3-1 to TRBJ1-3; D gene ambiguous. Germline V lookup: CDR1 LGHDT, CDR2 YNNKEL (reference sequence). The CDR3 spans 16 residues. The V end lost 5 bases, the J end lost 4 bases, and 18 bases lay between the germline ends. The CDR3 region is CASSLDPRVQGNTIYF. For the CDR3, the DNA is TGTGCCAGCAGCTTAGACCCGAGAGTCCAAGGAAACACCATATATTTT.

This clonotype appeared many times. This chain connects TRBV13 to TRBJ2-5, with D unclear. The CDR3 is 13 residues long. CDR1 PRHDT and CDR2 FYEKMQ come from the germline V gene (reference sequence). V lost 5 bases and J 7 bases, leaving 14 bases between the germline ends. The CDR3 sequence is CASSAGRAVTQYF. The CDR3 DNA follows: TGTGCCAGCAGCGCCGGAAGGGCGGTGACCCAGTACTTC.

This clonotype showed up many times. V usage is TRBV19 and J usage is TRBJ1-1; the D gene is possibly TRBD1 (5 bases). Trimming shortened V by 6 bases and J by 0 bases, and 11 bases separated the two germline ends. CDR1 and CDR2 (germline): LNHDA, SQIVND (reference sequence). The CDR3 loop spans 14 amino acids. As DNA, the CDR3 is TGTGCCAGTAGAGTCCTGGACATGAACACTGAAGCTTTCTTT. It encodes CASRVLDMNTEAFF.

On this clonotype itself: A much bigger clone sits one base away, suggesting this may be a read error. The chain has TRBV15 and TRBJ1-1; 7 positions agree with TRBD1. V shed 5 bases, J shed 5 bases, and the junction held 11 bases outside the gene matches. The length of the CDR3 is 15 residues. CDR1 is LNHNV, CDR2 YYDKDF, per germline (reference sequence). In DNA form, the CDR3 reads TGTGCCACCAGCCGTTCCGGGACAGTTTTTACTGAAGCTTTCTTT. Its translation: CATSRSGTVFTEAFF.

About this clonotype: A much larger clone lies one base from this, so it may be a read error. The chain combines TRBV28 with TRBJ1-6, with D perhaps matching TRBD1 (5 bases). The CDR3 has 12 amino acids. The V gene's germline CDR1 is MDHEN and CDR2 SYDVKM. Here the CDR3 reads CASSLGDSPPHF. CDR3 DNA sequence: TGTGCCAGCAGTTTGGGGGATTCACCCCCCCACTTT.

This clonotype was observed at least ten times. The chain combines TRBV9 with TRBJ1-5; TRBD1 aligns across 11 bases. V lost 3 bases and J lost 6; bases outside the gene matches: 2. CDR3 length equals 14 residues. Looked up from germline, CDR1 is SGDLS and CDR2 is YYNGEE. CDR3: CASSAGTGGQPQHF. The CDR3, as DNA: TGTGCCAGCAGCGCCGGGACAGGGGGTCAGCCCCAGCATTTT.

V usage is TRBV27 and J usage is TRBJ2-7; TRBD1 aligns across 11 bases. Germline assignment: CDR1 MNHEY and CDR2 SMNVEV (reference sequence). The CDR3 covers 16 residues. J gave up 0 bases and V 4 bases, and 5 bases lay outside the gene matches. The CDR3 is CASSYLGTGGSYEQYF. The CDR3 nucleotides read TGTGCCAGCAGTTACCTCGGGACAGGGGGCTCCTACGAGCAGTACTTC.

This clonotype appeared many times. The chain combines TRBV18 with TRBJ2-7; 7 bases line up with TRBD1. V lost 6 bases to trimming and J lost 2 bases; unmatched junction nucleotides: 4. Germline loops: CDR1 KGHSH, CDR2 LQKENI. This CDR3 has 13 residues. In nucleotides, the CDR3 is TGTGCCAGCTCCGGGACAGCAACCTACGAGCAGTACTTC. It specifies CASSGTATYEQYF.

This chain links TRBV27 with TRBJ2-7; 9 positions agree with TRBD2. Germline loops: CDR1 MNHEY, CDR2 SMNVEV (reference sequence). V dropped 0 bases and J dropped 4; count of bases not matched to a gene: 7. This CDR3 is 16 amino acids long. CDR3 loop: CASSLSRVLAGYEQYF. The CDR3 coding sequence is TGTGCCAGCAGTTTATCTCGGGTCCTAGCGGGGTACGAGCAGTACTTC.

This clonotype was observed many times. This sequence joins TRBV6-1 and TRBJ1-1; D remains ambiguous. V gave up 7 bases and J gave up 1 base, with 16 bases separating them. Germline assignment: CDR1 MNHNS and CDR2 SASEGT. The CDR3 totals 15 residues. The CDR3 DNA reads TGTGCCAGCAATCCATCCTTAGGTTCGAACACTGAAGCTTTCTTT. The encoded protein is CASNPSLGSNTEAFF.

This clonotype was observed a few times. The chain uses TRBV29-1 and TRBJ1-1; D remains ambiguous. The CDR3 extends over 13 amino acids. Germline assignment: CDR1 SQVTM and CDR2 ANQGSEA. V was cut by 2 bases and J by 1 base, with 8 bases left in between. The CDR3 coding sequence is TGCAGCGTTGAATCCCCGGAGAACACTGAAGCTTTCTTT. Translation gives CSVESPENTEAFF.

This clonotype occurred many times. This sequence joins TRBV5-6 and TRBJ1-6; tentatively, D is TRBD1 (5 bases). The germline V gene encodes CDR1 SGHDT and CDR2 YYEEEE. The CDR3 extends over 13 amino acids. Trimming cost V 3 bases and J 7 bases, with 8 bases left between them. The chain's CDR3 is CASSWGPNSPLHF. The CDR3 bases are TGTGCCAGCAGCTGGGGACCCAATTCACCCCTCCACTTT.

This clonotype was seen many times. The chain combines TRBV20-1 with TRBJ2-5; D call uncertain. Germline V lookup: CDR1 DFQATT, CDR2 SNEGSKA (reference sequence). Trimming left V 3 bases short and J 0 bases short, with 5 bases between. CDR3 length equals 12 residues. CDR3 sequence reads: CSARGYQETQYF. The CDR3 DNA sequence: TGCAGTGCTAGGGGGTACCAAGAGACCCAGTACTTC.

This clonotype has ten or more counts. V gene TRBV7-9 combines with J gene TRBJ2-1; no firm D call. The CDR3 covers 13 residues. Trimming cost V 5 bases and J 7 bases, with 12 bases left between them. The germline gives CDR1 SEHNR, CDR2 FQNEAQ (reference sequence). Written as DNA, the CDR3 is TGTGCCAGCAGCCCACAGAGGATAAATGAGCAGTTCTTC. It yields the protein CASSPQRINEQFF.

There are many counts of this clonotype. The chain combines TRBV12-3 or TRBV12-4 with TRBJ1-1, with D possibly being TRBD1 (5 bases). V lost 6 bases to trimming and J lost 1 base, with 9 bases between them. The CDR3 extends over 13 amino acids. The CDR3 is CASRKTANTEAFF. The CDR3 coding sequence is TGTGCCAGCAGGAAGACAGCGAACACTGAAGCTTTCTTT.

This clonotype was seen ten or more times. The rearrangement uses TRBV28 and TRBJ1-1; D gene ambiguous. The CDR3 covers 12 residues. Per the germline V gene, CDR1 is MDHEN and CDR2 is SYDVKM. V lost 7 bases to trimming and J lost 0 bases, with 6 bases between them. CDR3 coding DNA: TGTGCCAGCAAGGAAATGAACACTGAAGCTTTCTTT. It is translated as CASKEMNTEAFF.